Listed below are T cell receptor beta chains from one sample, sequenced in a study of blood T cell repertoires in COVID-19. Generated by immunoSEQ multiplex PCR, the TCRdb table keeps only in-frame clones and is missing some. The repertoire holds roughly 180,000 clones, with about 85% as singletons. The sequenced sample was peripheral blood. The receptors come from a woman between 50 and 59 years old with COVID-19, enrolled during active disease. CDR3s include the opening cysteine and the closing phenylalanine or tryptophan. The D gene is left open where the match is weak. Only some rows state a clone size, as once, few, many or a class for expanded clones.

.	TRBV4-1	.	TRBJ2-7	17	CASSLQMAGAYSYEQYF	TGCGCCAGCAGCCTTCAAATGGCGGGGGCCTACTCCTACGAGCAGTACTTC
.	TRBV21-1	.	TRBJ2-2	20	CASSNDTNDREGTFTGELFF	TGTGCCAGCAGCAACGACACCAACGACAGGGAAGGGACGTTCACCGGGGAGCTGTTTTTT
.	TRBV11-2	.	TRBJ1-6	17	CASSYIQGSSGNSPLHF	TGTGCCAGCAGCTATATTCAGGGATCCTCCGGAAATTCACCCCTCCACTTT
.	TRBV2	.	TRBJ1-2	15	CASKAWEAANYGYTF	TGTGCCAGCAAGGCCTGGGAGGCAGCTAACTATGGCTACACCTTC
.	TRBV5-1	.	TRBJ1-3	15	CASSLEEGAGNTIYF	TGCGCCAGCAGCTTAGAGGAGGGCGCTGGAAACACCATATATTTT
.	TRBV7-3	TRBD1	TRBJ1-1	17	CASSLMGQGALNTEAFF	TGTGCCAGCAGCCTAATGGGACAGGGGGCGTTGAACACTGAAGCTTTCTTT
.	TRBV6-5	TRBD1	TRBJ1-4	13	CASKGQGVEKLFF	TGTGCCAGCAAAGGACAGGGGGTCGAAAAACTGTTTTTT
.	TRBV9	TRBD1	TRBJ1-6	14	CASSVGQGVEPLHF	TGTGCCAGCAGCGTAGGGCAGGGGGTGGAACCCCTCCACTTT
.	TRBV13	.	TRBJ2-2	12	CASSRRAGELFF	TGTGCCAGCAGCCGGAGGGCCGGGGAGCTGTTTTTT
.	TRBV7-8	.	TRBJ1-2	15	CASSLAGSANYGYTF	TGTGCCAGCAGCTTAGCGGGCAGTGCTAACTATGGCTACACCTTC
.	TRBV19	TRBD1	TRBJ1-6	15	CASSSTGGGYSPLHF	TGTGCCAGTAGTTCGACAGGGGGTGGGTATTCACCCCTCCACTTT
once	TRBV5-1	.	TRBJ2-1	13	CASSLPDRDEQFF	TGCGCCAGCAGCTTACCCGACAGAGATGAGCAGTTCTTC
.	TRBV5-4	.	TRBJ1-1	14	CASSFWSGNTEAFF	TGTGCCAGCAGTTTCTGGTCAGGGAACACTGAAGCTTTCTTT